This TCR beta chain was profiled in a study of molecular identifiers for immune sequencing clone quantification. General study findings and limits: Detectable among roughly 920,000 naive cells, according to reports, was Jurkat TCR RNA spiked in from one cell.

Naive CD8 T cells underwent sorting with the CD8+CD4-CCR7+CD45RA+ definition. This CDR3 is built from 17 residues. CDR1 SGHNT and CDR2 YYREEE come from the germline V gene (reference sequence). V dropped 3 bases and J dropped 0 bases, with 18 bases sitting between them. TCRdb re-derived calls from the PCR reads in MiXCR, one entry per CDR3 protein. The profile covers around 320,000 distinct CDR3 sequences, with roughly a quarter appearing a single time and around 0.74% taken by the ten largest. A remark on this clonotype: The antigen is not known.

The sequencing sample was made of naive CD8+ T cells from blood, with Jurkat cell RNA spiked in. Subset defined: FACS-sorted CD8+CD4-CCR7+CD45RA+ naive T cells. The chain has TRBV5-4 and TRBJ1-1, with D perhaps TRBD1 (5 bases). The clonotype originates from a human donor in good health. Some libraries in this study had Jurkat cell RNA spiked in. The CDR3 spells CASSSTGGGLMNTEAFF. CDR3 DNA: TGTGCCAGCAGCTCTACCGGGGGGGGACTAATGAACACTGAAGCTTTCTTT.